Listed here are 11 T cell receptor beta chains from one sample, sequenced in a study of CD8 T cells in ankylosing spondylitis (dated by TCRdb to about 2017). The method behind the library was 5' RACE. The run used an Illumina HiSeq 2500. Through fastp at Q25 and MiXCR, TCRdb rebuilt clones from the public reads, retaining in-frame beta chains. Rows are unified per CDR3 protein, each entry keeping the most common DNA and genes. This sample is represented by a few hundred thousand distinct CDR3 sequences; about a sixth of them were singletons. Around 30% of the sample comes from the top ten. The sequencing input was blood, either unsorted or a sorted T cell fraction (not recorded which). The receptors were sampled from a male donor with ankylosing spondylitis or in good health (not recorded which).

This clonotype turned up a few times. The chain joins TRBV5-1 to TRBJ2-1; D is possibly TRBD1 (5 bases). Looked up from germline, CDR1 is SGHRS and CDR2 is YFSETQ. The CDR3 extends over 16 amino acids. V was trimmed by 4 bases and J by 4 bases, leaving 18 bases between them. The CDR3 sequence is CASSPDTFGPYNEQFF. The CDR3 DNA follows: TGCGCCAGCAGCCCGGACACTTTTGGCCCGTACAATGAGCAGTTCTTC.

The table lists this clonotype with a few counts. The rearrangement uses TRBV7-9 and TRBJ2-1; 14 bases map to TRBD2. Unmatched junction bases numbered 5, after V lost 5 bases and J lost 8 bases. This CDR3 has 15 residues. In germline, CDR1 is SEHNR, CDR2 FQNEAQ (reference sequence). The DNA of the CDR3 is TGTGCCAGCAGCCTAGGGACTAGCGGGAGCGATGAGCAGTTCTTC. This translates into CASSLGTSGSDEQFF.

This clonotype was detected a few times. The CDR3 here is CSVEDSGKSYNEQFF. The CDR3 DNA follows: TGCAGCGTTGAAGATAGCGGGAAGTCCTACAATGAGCAGTTCTTC. This chain uses TRBV29-1 with TRBJ2-1; 8 nucleotides line up with TRBD2. The CDR3 runs 15 residues. V lost 0 bases, J lost 1 base, and 2 bases stayed unmatched. Per the germline V gene, CDR1 is SQVTM and CDR2 is ANQGSEA.

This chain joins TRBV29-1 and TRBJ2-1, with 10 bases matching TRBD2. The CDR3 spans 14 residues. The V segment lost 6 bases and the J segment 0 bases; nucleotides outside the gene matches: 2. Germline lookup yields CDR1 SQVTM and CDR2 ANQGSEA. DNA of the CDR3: TGCAGCGTAGTAGCGGGAGGCTCCTACAATGAGCAGTTCTTC. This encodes CSVVAGGSYNEQFF.

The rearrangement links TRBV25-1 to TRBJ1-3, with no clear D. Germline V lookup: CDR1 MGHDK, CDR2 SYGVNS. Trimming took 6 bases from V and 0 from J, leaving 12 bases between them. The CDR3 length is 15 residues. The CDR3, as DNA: TGTGCCAGCAGAGCGTCGGCGAGCTCTGGAAACACCATATATTTT. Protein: CASRASASSGNTIYF. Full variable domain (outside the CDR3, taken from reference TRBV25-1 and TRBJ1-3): EADIYQTPRYLVIGTGKKITLECSQTMGHDKMYWYQQDPGMELHLIHYSYGVNSTEKGDLSSESTVSRIRTEHFPLTLESARPSHTSQYLCASRASASSGNTIYFGEGSWLTVV.

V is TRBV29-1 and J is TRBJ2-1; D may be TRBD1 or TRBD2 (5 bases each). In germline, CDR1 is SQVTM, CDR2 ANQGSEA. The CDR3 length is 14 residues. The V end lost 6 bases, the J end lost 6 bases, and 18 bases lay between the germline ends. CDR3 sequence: CSVEAGDEGNEQFF. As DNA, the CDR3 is TGCAGCGTCGAGGCCGGGGACGAAGGCAATGAGCAGTTCTTC.

The CDR3 loop reads CSAPTGRDVDIQYF. The CDR3 nucleotides read TGCAGTGCCCCGACAGGGCGGGATGTGGACATTCAGTACTTC. The V and J genes are TRBV20-1 and TRBJ2-4; D possibly corresponds to TRBD1 (7 bases). The germline V gene encodes CDR1 DFQATT and CDR2 SNEGSKA (reference sequence). Trimming cost V 6 bases and J 8 bases, with 20 bases left between them. There are 14 residues in the CDR3.

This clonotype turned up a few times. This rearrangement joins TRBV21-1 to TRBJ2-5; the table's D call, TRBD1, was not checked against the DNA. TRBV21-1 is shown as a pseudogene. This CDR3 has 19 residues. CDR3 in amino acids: CASSKTGNNYSDQQETQYF. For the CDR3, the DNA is TGTGCCAGCAGCAAAACAGGGAATAACTACTCGGACCAGCAAGAGACCCAGTACTTC.

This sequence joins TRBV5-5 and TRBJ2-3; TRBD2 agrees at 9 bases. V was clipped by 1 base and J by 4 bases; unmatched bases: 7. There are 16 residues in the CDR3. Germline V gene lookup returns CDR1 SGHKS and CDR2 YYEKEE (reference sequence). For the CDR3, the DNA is TGTGCCAGCAGCTTGATTGCGGGAGGGCCAGCAGATACGCAGTATTTT. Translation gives CASSLIAGGPADTQYF.

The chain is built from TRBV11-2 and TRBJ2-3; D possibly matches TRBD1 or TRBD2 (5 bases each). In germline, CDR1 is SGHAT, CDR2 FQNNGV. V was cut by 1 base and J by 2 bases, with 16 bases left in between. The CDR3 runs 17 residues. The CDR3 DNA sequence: TGTGCCAGCAGCTTAGGCGCCGGGACCGACTACACAGATACGCAGTATTTT. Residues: CASSLGAGTDYTDTQYF.

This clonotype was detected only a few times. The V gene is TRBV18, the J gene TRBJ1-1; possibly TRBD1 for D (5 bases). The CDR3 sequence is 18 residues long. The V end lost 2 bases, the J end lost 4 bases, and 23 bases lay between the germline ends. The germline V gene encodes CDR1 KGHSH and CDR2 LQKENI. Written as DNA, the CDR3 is TGTGCCAGCTCACCAATATCACAGGACGACTACCTTGGCACTGAAGCTTTCTTT. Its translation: CASSPISQDDYLGTEAFF. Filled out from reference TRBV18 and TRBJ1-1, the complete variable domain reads NAGVMQNPRHLVRRRGQEARLRCSPMKGHSHVYWYRQLPEEGLKFMVYLQKENIIDESGMPKERFSAEFPKEGPSILRIQQVVRGDSAAYFCASSPISQDDYLGTEAFFGQGTRLTVV.